The 32 T cell receptor beta chains listed next were all sequenced from one sample in a study of CD8+ T cells in alopecia areata. Once RNA had been extracted, it was reverse transcribed into cDNA to act as the sequencing template. Repertoires were generated with immunoSEQ multiplex PCR, while TCRdb's copy carries only in-frame clones and drops some. The data hold roughly 180,000 clones, with less than 70% observed a single time. The treatment: oral pan-JAK inhibitor, 5-10 mg twice daily. The specimen was CD8+ T cells sorted from blood, collected at week 24, from a patient treated with tofacitinib. Every receptor here comes from a human donor with alopecia areata.

The chain couples TRBV30 to TRBJ2-5; no firm D call. CDR3 size: 14 residues. The germline gives CDR1 GTSNPN, CDR2 SVGIG (reference sequence). V shed 5 bases and J shed 3 bases, with 16 bases lying between them. The CDR3 region has the DNA TGTGCCTGGTCCCTGGATGATAAGGAAGAGACCCAGTACTTC. It translates to CAWSLDDKEETQYF.

In regard to this clone: Other nucleotide sequences in the sample specify the same CDR3. CDR3 in DNA: TGTGCCTGGAGTGTACTGGCGGGGGGCACAGATACGCAGTATTTT. Residues: CAWSVLAGGTDTQYF. The chain has TRBV30 and TRBJ2-3; 7 bases are a match to TRBD2. This CDR3 contains 15 residues. The ends lost 0 bases at V and 1 base at J; junction bases unmatched: 4. Looked up from germline, CDR1 is GTSNPN and CDR2 is SVGIG (reference sequence).

This chain uses TRBV29-1 with TRBJ2-7, with D perhaps matching TRBD1 (5 bases). From germline, CDR1 is SQVTM and CDR2 ANQGSEA. V gave up 0 bases and J gave up 1 base, with 16 bases separating them. The CDR3 runs to 16 residues. The CDR3 DNA reads as TGCAGCGTTGAAGACCCACAGGTTGCCGCGTCCTACGAGCAGTACTTC. Translated: CSVEDPQVAASYEQYF.

The chain is built from TRBV29-1 and TRBJ2-1; 9 bases are a match to TRBD1. J lost 8 bases, V lost 4 bases, and 6 bases had no gene match. Germline V lookup: CDR1 SQVTM, CDR2 ANQGSEA. The CDR3 has 13 amino acids. CDR3 bases: TGCAGCGTTGGGACAGGGGATATGGATGAGCAGTTCTTC. Protein: CSVGTGDMDEQFF.

V is TRBV4-1 and J is TRBJ1-6; D might be TRBD1 (6 bases). The CDR3 is made up of 16 amino acids. Trimming shortened V by 0 bases and J by 7 bases, and 13 bases separated the two germline ends. Germline V gene sequence: CDR1 MGHRA, CDR2 YSYEKL. CDR3 protein: CASSQDLRGGNSPLHF. The CDR3 DNA reads as TGCGCCAGCAGCCAAGATCTAAGGGGGGGCAATTCACCCCTCCACTTT.

This chain links TRBV27 with TRBJ2-5, with 11 bases aligning to TRBD2. V lost 7 bases and J lost 3; bases outside the gene matches: 10. The length of the CDR3 is 16 residues. Germline CDR1 reads MNHEY; CDR2 reads SMNVEV (reference sequence). The CDR3 sequence: CASTQSGLAGEETQYF. CDR3 coding DNA: TGTGCCAGCACCCAAAGTGGACTAGCGGGTGAAGAGACCCAGTACTTC.

V usage is TRBV12-5 and J usage is TRBJ2-7; D perhaps matches TRBD2 (5 bases). The ends were cut back, 2 bases at V and 5 bases at J, with 7 bases in the middle. This CDR3 is built from 12 residues. CDR1 and CDR2 from the germline V gene are LGHNT and FRNRAP. Here the CDR3 reads CASGLTRDEQYF. The DNA of the CDR3 is TGTGCTAGTGGTTTGACTAGAGACGAGCAGTACTTC.

This clone is a singleton in its sample. The chain joins TRBV13 to TRBJ1-1; 10 nucleotides align to TRBD1. Germline V gene data show CDR1 as PRHDT and CDR2 as FYEKMQ (reference sequence). This CDR3 contains 15 residues. The V and J ends lost 6 bases and 1 base, in that order; junction bases with no gene match: 5. CDR3 loop: CASRLRTGGNTEAFF. CDR3 bases: TGTGCCAGCAGGTTGAGGACAGGGGGGAACACTGAAGCTTTCTTT.

This clone was detected a few times. DNA for the CDR3: TGTGCCAGCAGCCAAGTGGAGACAGGGTCTTCAGATACGCAGTATTTT. This encodes CASSQVETGSSDTQYF. The V gene is TRBV14, the J gene TRBJ2-3; TRBD1 matches 7 bases. Germline V gene data show CDR1 as SGHDN and CDR2 as FVKESK. Germline trimming cut 1 base from V and 4 bases from J; bases unmatched to any gene: 8. CDR3 length: 16 amino acids.

A note on this clone: Different DNA sequences within this sample yield the same CDR3. The chain recombines TRBV4-3 with TRBJ1-2; no firm D call. The V gene's germline CDR1 is LGHNA and CDR2 YSLEER. The CDR3 sequence is 13 residues long. Trimming shortened V by 3 bases and J by 2 bases, and 7 bases separated the two germline ends. The CDR3 sequence is CASSHGENYGYTF. In DNA, the CDR3 is TGCGCCAGCAGCCACGGGGAAAACTATGGCTACACCTTC.

The chain joins TRBV11-2 to TRBJ1-5; no reliable D call. The CDR3 sequence is 13 residues long. With 0 bases removed from V and 6 bases from J, the gap between germline ends came to 6 bases. Germline assignment: CDR1 SGHAT and CDR2 FQNNGV. The CDR3 nucleotides read TGTGCCAGCAGCTTAGAGGTTGGTCAGCCCCAGCATTTT. Translation: CASSLEVGQPQHF.

The V and J genes are TRBV27 and TRBJ1-6, with 7 bases identical to TRBD1. Germline V gene lookup returns CDR1 MNHEY and CDR2 SMNVEV (reference sequence). The CDR3 totals 16 residues. Losses at the gene ends were 5 bases for V and 9 bases for J; bases not matched to a gene: 13. CDR3 bases: TGTGCCAGCAGTCTCGGACCGACAGGGACGGGTTCACCCCTCCACTTT. Amino acid sequence: CASSLGPTGTGSPLHF.

The rearrangement uses TRBV6-1 and TRBJ1-5; D is perhaps TRBD1 (5 bases). The CDR3 has 13 amino acids. From germline, CDR1 is MNHNS and CDR2 SASEGT. Trimming took 6 bases from V and 4 from J, leaving 10 bases between them. The chain's CDR3 is CASRGPANQPQHF. CDR3 bases: TGTGCCAGCAGGGGACCGGCAAATCAGCCCCAGCATTTT.

This chain links TRBV7-6 with TRBJ2-5; D is unresolved. Germline V gives CDR1 SGHVS, CDR2 FNYEAQ. V was clipped by 5 bases and J by 0 bases, with 13 bases between them. The CDR3 is made up of 15 amino acids. The CDR3, as DNA: TGTGCCAGCAGCCTCCTTTATAAGGACCAAGAGACCCAGTACTTC. Residues: CASSLLYKDQETQYF.

The table lists this clone with many counts. This chain joins TRBV19 and TRBJ2-3; TRBD2 agrees at 9 bases. The CDR3 contains 16 residues. Germline CDR1 is LNHDA and CDR2 is SQIVND (reference sequence). The V and J ends lost 5 bases and 4 bases, in that order; junction bases with no gene match: 10. CDR3 sequence reads: CASSVLAGKGADTQYF. The CDR3 DNA sequence: TGTGCCAGTAGTGTCCTAGCGGGGAAGGGCGCAGATACGCAGTATTTT. The full variable domain, in which reference TRBV19 and TRBJ2-3 provide the parts outside the CDR3, is DGGITQSPKYLFRKEGQNVTLSCEQNLNHDAMYWYRQDPGQGLRLIYYSQIVNDFQKGDIAEGYSVSREKKESFPLTVTSAQKNPTAFYLCASSVLAGKGADTQYFGPGTRLTVL.

This clone was picked up a small number of times. The chain recombines TRBV11-2 with TRBJ2-5; TRBD1 is a possible D gene (5 bases). V was cut by 3 bases and J by 5 bases, with 16 bases left in between. In germline, CDR1 is SGHAT, CDR2 FQNNGV. The CDR3 runs 15 residues. The CDR3 coding sequence is TGTGCCAGCAGCTTGACAAGCAGGGTAGGGGAGACCCAGTACTTC. Amino acid sequence: CASSLTSRVGETQYF. Combining the CDR3 with reference TRBV11-2 and TRBJ2-5 gives the whole variable domain EAGVAQSPRYKIIEKRQSVAFWCNPISGHATLYWYQQILGQGPKLLIQFQNNGVVDDSQLPKDRFSAERLKGVDSTLKIQPAKLEDSAVYLCASSLTSRVGETQYFGPGTRLLVL.

The chain combines TRBV7-3 with TRBJ2-2, with a tentative D call TRBD2 (6 bases). The germline V and J ends were trimmed by 5 bases and 0 bases, with 10 bases remaining between them. From germline, CDR1 is SGHTA and CDR2 FQGTGA. The CDR3 has 15 amino acids. CDR3 nucleotides: TGTGCCAGCAGCCCGGGACTGCCGAACACCGGGGAGCTGTTTTTT. It translates to CASSPGLPNTGELFF.

This chain uses TRBV7-3 with TRBJ2-2, with D tentatively TRBD1 or TRBD2 (6 bases each). This CDR3 comprises 16 residues. Per the germline V gene, CDR1 is SGHTA and CDR2 is FQGTGA. V was pared by 3 bases and J by 1 base, with 12 bases between. Here the CDR3 reads CASSLHGGLNTGELFF. In nucleotides, the CDR3 is TGTGCCAGCAGCTTGCACGGGGGCCTGAACACCGGGGAGCTGTTTTTT.

About this clone itself: Additional DNA sequences in this sample encode the identical CDR3. This chain connects TRBV7-2 to TRBJ2-7; 7 bases agree with TRBD2. Germline trimming cut 1 base from V and 0 bases from J; bases unmatched to any gene: 0. Germline-derived CDR1 and CDR2 are SGHTA and FQGNSA. CDR3 length equals 14 residues. CDR3 in amino acids: CASSLGGGSYEQYF. The DNA of the CDR3 is TGTGCCAGCAGCTTAGGCGGGGGCTCCTACGAGCAGTACTTC. The complete variable domain, with remaining parts taken from reference TRBV7-2 and TRBJ2-7, reads GAGVSQSPSNKVTEKGKDVELRCDPISGHTALYWYRQSLGQGLEFLIYFQGNSAPDKSGLPSDRFSAERTGGSVSTLTIQRTQQEDSAVYLCASSLGGGSYEQYFGPGTRLTVT.

The rearrangement links TRBV7-2 to TRBJ1-2, with D perhaps TRBD1 (6 bases). With 7 bases removed from V and 6 bases from J, the gap between germline ends came to 21 bases. CDR1 and CDR2 from the germline V gene are SGHTA and FQGNSA. The CDR3 is 15 amino acids. The CDR3 region has the DNA TGTGCCAGCACCATCAGGGGAGAGGGCGCCGATGGCTACACCTTC. Its protein product is CASTIRGEGADGYTF. The entire variable domain, with the rest obtained from reference TRBV7-2 and TRBJ1-2, is as follows: GAGVSQSPSNKVTEKGKDVELRCDPISGHTALYWYRQSLGQGLEFLIYFQGNSAPDKSGLPSDRFSAERTGGSVSTLTIQRTQQEDSAVYLCASTIRGEGADGYTFGSGTRLTVV.

The chain recombines TRBV4-3 with TRBJ2-1, with D possibly matching TRBD1 (6 bases). Per germline, CDR1 LGHNA and CDR2 YSLEER. V was shortened by 1 base and J by 7 bases, with 11 bases between the two germline ends. The CDR3 totals 14 residues. This CDR3 reads CASSQVVRGNEQFF. In DNA, the CDR3 is TGCGCCAGCAGCCAAGTCGTCAGGGGAAATGAGCAGTTCTTC.

V is TRBV29-1 and J is TRBJ2-1; tentative D call: TRBD2 (6 bases). CDR1 and CDR2 (germline): SQVTM, ANQGSEA. This CDR3 is built from 12 residues. V gave up 7 bases and J gave up 7 bases, with 14 bases separating them. Here the CDR3 DNA reads TGCAGCGCCGGGACTGCAAGTAATGAGCAGTTCTTC. Amino acid sequence: CSAGTASNEQFF.

The chain has TRBV7-9 and TRBJ1-2; D possibly corresponds to TRBD1 (5 bases). Germline V gene data show CDR1 as SEHNR and CDR2 as FQNEAQ (reference sequence). Trimming pared 5 bases from V and 0 bases from J, leaving 13 bases between. This CDR3 is 15 amino acids long. In DNA form, the CDR3 reads TGTGCCAGCAGCCCCTGGTCGGGACCTAACTATGGCTACACCTTC. Translated, it gives CASSPWSGPNYGYTF.

This clone was seen a few times. This sequence joins TRBV4-2 and TRBJ2-1; 12 nucleotides line up with TRBD2. Germline lookup yields CDR1 LGHNA and CDR2 YNFKEQ. V trimming: 0 bases; J trimming: 4 bases; junction bases outside the gene matches: 4. The CDR3 covers 17 residues. The CDR3 spells CASSQDRTSGAYNEQFF. As DNA, the CDR3 is TGTGCCAGCAGCCAAGATAGGACTAGCGGGGCATACAATGAGCAGTTCTTC.

There are a few counts of this clone. The chain is built from TRBV4-3 and TRBJ2-3; a weak D match, TRBD1 (5 bases). The CDR3 is 17 residues long. CDR1 LGHNA and CDR2 YSLEER come from the germline V gene. Trimming left V 0 bases short and J 3 bases short, with 16 bases between. The CDR3 loop is CASSQDGSRGGTDTQYF. The CDR3 bases are TGCGCCAGCAGCCAAGACGGTTCTAGGGGTGGTACAGATACGCAGTATTTT.

Only a few counts were recorded for this clone. V and J are TRBV13 and TRBJ2-1; TRBD1 agrees at 7 bases. The CDR3 has 13 residues. V was clipped by 3 bases and J by 5 bases; unmatched bases: 1. CDR1 and CDR2 from the germline V gene are PRHDT and FYEKMQ (reference sequence). The CDR3 here is CASSFDRDNEQFF. The CDR3 nucleotides are TGTGCCAGCAGCTTTGACAGGGACAATGAGCAGTTCTTC.

This clone was counted at least ten times. The chain employs TRBV19 and TRBJ2-1, with unresolved D. The CDR3 loop spans 16 amino acids. V lost 3 bases to trimming and J lost 0 bases, with 12 bases between them. CDR1 is LNHDA and CDR2 is SQIVND in the germline V gene (reference sequence). DNA of the CDR3: TGTGCCAGTAGTATGGCCGGGCGGAGCTCCTACAATGAGCAGTTCTTC. Its translation: CASSMAGRSSYNEQFF. The whole variable domain, remainder taken from reference TRBV19 and TRBJ2-1, is DGGITQSPKYLFRKEGQNVTLSCEQNLNHDAMYWYRQDPGQGLRLIYYSQIVNDFQKGDIAEGYSVSREKKESFPLTVTSAQKNPTAFYLCASSMAGRSSYNEQFFGPGTRLTVL.

This clone was observed a few times. The V gene is TRBV28, the J gene TRBJ2-3; possible D gene TRBD2, 6 bases. Germline assignment: CDR1 MDHEN and CDR2 SYDVKM. The CDR3 has 14 residues. With 2 bases removed from V and 4 bases from J, the gap between germline ends came to 10 bases. The CDR3 here is CASSLRGGPDTQYF. The CDR3 DNA sequence: TGTGCCAGCAGTTTAAGGGGAGGACCAGATACGCAGTATTTT. Full variable domain (rest looked up from reference TRBV28 and TRBJ2-3): DVKVTQSSRYLVKRTGEKVFLECVQDMDHENMFWYRQDPGLGLRLIYFSYDVKMKEKGDIPEGYSVSREKKERFSLILESASTNQTSMYLCASSLRGGPDTQYFGPGTRLTVL.

This chain uses TRBV28 with TRBJ2-7, with D possibly being TRBD2 (5 bases). The CDR3 sequence is 14 residues long. V gave up 2 bases and J gave up 1 base, with 9 bases separating them. The germline CDR1 and CDR2 sequences are MDHEN and SYDVKM. For the CDR3, the DNA is TGTGCCAGCAGTTTAGCCGGGGAGTCCTACGAGCAGTACTTC. This sequence encodes CASSLAGESYEQYF.

This clone was seen more than once but under ten times. The CDR3 DNA sequence: TGTGCCTGGAGTGTACCCGGGGCTCGCGGGATTGGGGCTTTCTTT. As protein: CAWSVPGARGIGAFF. The chain combines TRBV30 with TRBJ1-1, with D possibly TRBD1 on 5 matching bases. V shed 0 bases and J shed 11 bases, with 22 bases lying between them. The CDR3 totals 15 residues. Germline lookup yields CDR1 GTSNPN and CDR2 SVGIG (reference sequence).

This clone is a singleton in its sample. The J gene is TRBJ1-1, the V gene TRBV29-1; D may be TRBD1 (6 bases). The V end was cut by 3 bases, the J end by 1 base, with 15 bases between. Germline CDR1 SQVTM, CDR2 ANQGSEA. CDR3 length: 15 amino acids. The CDR3 loop is CSVEGGHHPNTEAFF. In DNA form, the CDR3 reads TGCAGCGTTGAGGGGGGACACCACCCGAACACTGAAGCTTTCTTT.

The chain combines TRBV29-1 with TRBJ1-1, with D tentatively TRBD1 (6 bases). Germline values: CDR1 SQVTM, CDR2 ANQGSEA. Trimming took off 7 bases at V and 0 bases at J, with 9 bases between the two ends. The CDR3 contains 12 residues. CDR3 residues: CSAQGLNTEAFF. The DNA of the CDR3 is TGCAGCGCTCAGGGGTTGAACACTGAAGCTTTCTTT.